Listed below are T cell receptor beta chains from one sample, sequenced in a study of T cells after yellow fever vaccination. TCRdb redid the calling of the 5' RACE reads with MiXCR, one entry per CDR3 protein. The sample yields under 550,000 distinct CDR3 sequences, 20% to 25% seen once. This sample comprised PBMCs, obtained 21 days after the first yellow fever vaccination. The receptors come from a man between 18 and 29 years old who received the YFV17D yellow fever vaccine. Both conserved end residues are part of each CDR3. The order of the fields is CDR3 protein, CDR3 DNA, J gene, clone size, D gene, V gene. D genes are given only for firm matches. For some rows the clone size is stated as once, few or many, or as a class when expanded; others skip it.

CDR3aa: CASSERGPRTGELFF
CDR3nt: TGTGCCAGCAGTGAGAGGGGGCCGAGAACCGGGGAGCTGTTTTTT
j_gene: TRBJ2-2
abundance: few
d_gene: TRBD1
v_gene: TRBV2

CDR3aa: CSAREGTGHRYREKLFF
CDR3nt: TGCAGTGCTAGAGAGGGGACAGGACACCGGTATCGTGAAAAACTGTTTTTT
j_gene: TRBJ1-4
abundance: .
d_gene: TRBD1
v_gene: TRBV20-1

CDR3aa: CASSLVGQGIHEQFF
CDR3nt: TGTGCCAGCAGTTTGGTGGGACAGGGTATCCATGAGCAGTTCTTC
j_gene: TRBJ2-1
abundance: few
d_gene: TRBD1
v_gene: TRBV12-3/TRBV12-4

CDR3aa: CSALTGGGETQYF
CDR3nt: TGCAGTGCGCTGACAGGAGGGGGGGAGACCCAGTACTTC
j_gene: TRBJ2-5
abundance: .
d_gene: .
v_gene: TRBV20-1

CDR3aa: CASSQEGPPYNEQFF
CDR3nt: TGTGCCAGCAGCCAAGAGGGCCCACCCTACAATGAGCAGTTCTTC
j_gene: TRBJ2-1
abundance: few
d_gene: .
v_gene: TRBV14

CDR3aa: CASSGTGVHYNEQFF
CDR3nt: TGTGCCAGCAGCGGGACAGGGGTTCATTACAATGAGCAGTTCTTC
j_gene: TRBJ2-1
abundance: few
d_gene: TRBD1
v_gene: TRBV2

CDR3aa: CASSQDYSSGNTIYF
CDR3nt: TGTGCCAGCAGCCAAGATTATTCCTCTGGAAACACCATATATTTT
j_gene: TRBJ1-3
abundance: .
d_gene: .
v_gene: TRBV3-1

CDR3aa: CASSLRSNSPLHF
CDR3nt: TGTGCCAGCAGCTTGAGGAGTAATTCACCCCTCCACTTT
j_gene: TRBJ1-6
abundance: few
d_gene: .
v_gene: TRBV7-3

CDR3aa: CASSPPGGGWQETQYF
CDR3nt: TGTGCCAGCAGCCCGCCGGGGGGGGGGTGGCAAGAGACCCAGTACTTC
j_gene: TRBJ2-5
abundance: .
d_gene: TRBD2
v_gene: TRBV11-2

CDR3aa: CSATQGQNIQYF
CDR3nt: TGCAGTGCTACACAGGGCCAAAACATTCAGTACTTC
j_gene: TRBJ2-4
abundance: few
d_gene: .
v_gene: TRBV20-1

CDR3aa: CASSVYAGTGLQETQYF
CDR3nt: TGTGCCAGCAGCGTTTACGCTGGGACAGGGCTTCAAGAGACCCAGTACTTC
j_gene: TRBJ2-5
abundance: .
d_gene: TRBD1
v_gene: TRBV9

CDR3aa: CASTSSPAPQETQYF
CDR3nt: TGTGCCAGTACCTCTTCCCCCGCACCCCAAGAGACCCAGTACTTC
j_gene: TRBJ2-5
abundance: few
d_gene: .
v_gene: TRBV19

CDR3aa: CASSQGAGLSNEQFF
CDR3nt: TGCGCCAGCAGCCAAGGAGCGGGGCTGTCCAATGAGCAGTTCTTC
j_gene: TRBJ2-1
abundance: few
d_gene: TRBD2
v_gene: TRBV4-1

CDR3aa: CASSLNEGEQYF
CDR3nt: TGTGCCAGCAGCTTGAATGAGGGGGAGCAGTACTTC
j_gene: TRBJ2-7
abundance: .
d_gene: .
v_gene: TRBV7-9

CDR3aa: CASSPTGSEQFF
CDR3nt: TGCGCCAGCAGCCCGACAGGGAGTGAGCAGTTCTTC
j_gene: TRBJ2-1
abundance: few
d_gene: TRBD1
v_gene: TRBV5-1

CDR3aa: CSASNRGQDTQYF
CDR3nt: TGCAGTGCTAGTAATCGGGGCCAGGATACGCAGTATTTT
j_gene: TRBJ2-3
abundance: .
d_gene: .
v_gene: TRBV20-1

CDR3aa: CASSPGQRQGQYF
CDR3nt: TGTGCCAGCAGCCCGGGACAAAGGCAGGGACAGTACTTC
j_gene: TRBJ2-7
abundance: few
d_gene: .
v_gene: TRBV5-6

CDR3aa: CASSLRDRENEQYF
CDR3nt: TGTGCCAGCAGCTTACGGGACAGGGAAAACGAGCAGTACTTC
j_gene: TRBJ2-7
abundance: few
d_gene: TRBD1
v_gene: TRBV7-9

CDR3aa: CASSKTDGGSSYEQYF
CDR3nt: TGCGCCAGCAGCAAGACGGACGGTGGGAGCTCCTACGAGCAGTACTTC
j_gene: TRBJ2-7
abundance: .
d_gene: .
v_gene: TRBV5-1

CDR3aa: CASSPAVSYEQYF
CDR3nt: TGTGCCAGCAGCCCGGCGGTGTCCTACGAGCAGTACTTC
j_gene: TRBJ2-7
abundance: many
d_gene: .
v_gene: TRBV14

CDR3aa: CSVRQAEYGYTF
CDR3nt: TGCAGCGTTCGCCAGGCCGAGTATGGCTACACCTTC
j_gene: TRBJ1-2
abundance: .
d_gene: .
v_gene: TRBV29-1

CDR3aa: CASSYTRQGPTGELFF
CDR3nt: TGTGCCAGCAGTTACACCAGACAGGGGCCAACCGGGGAGCTGTTTTTT
j_gene: TRBJ2-2
abundance: .
d_gene: TRBD1
v_gene: TRBV6-2/TRBV6-3

CDR3aa: CASSRTGVGTAQYF
CDR3nt: TGTGCCAGCAGTCGGACAGGGGTAGGAACTGCCCAGTACTTC
j_gene: TRBJ2-5
abundance: .
d_gene: TRBD1
v_gene: TRBV12-3/TRBV12-4

CDR3aa: CASNREDTGELFF
CDR3nt: TGTGCCAGCAACAGGGAGGACACCGGGGAGCTGTTTTTT
j_gene: TRBJ2-2
abundance: .
d_gene: .
v_gene: TRBV5-6

CDR3aa: CASRSGGRRQETQYF
CDR3nt: TGTGCCAGTAGATCCGGGGGCAGGCGTCAAGAGACCCAGTACTTC
j_gene: TRBJ2-5
abundance: .
d_gene: .
v_gene: TRBV6-2/TRBV6-3

CDR3aa: CASSWTGSESRTPLHF
CDR3nt: TGTGCCAGCAGCTGGACAGGGTCGGAAAGTAGAACACCCCTCCACTTT
j_gene: TRBJ1-6
abundance: few
d_gene: TRBD1
v_gene: TRBV7-2

CDR3aa: CASSLDFQSVEAFF
CDR3nt: TGTGCCAGCAGCTTAGATTTTCAGTCCGTAGAAGCTTTCTTT
j_gene: TRBJ1-1
abundance: few
d_gene: .
v_gene: TRBV11-2